This passage covers 28 T cell receptor beta chains from one sample sequenced in a study of shared clonotypes between healthy human individuals. The repertoire was sequenced with immunoSEQ multiplex PCR; TCRdb's copy has only in-frame clones and lacks some. The profile shows roughly 2 million clones, 85% to 95% of them singletons. Naive-designated CD8 cells lacked CD45RO, were positively enriched for CCR7, and omitted terminally differentiated effector memory CD45RA+ cells. The sequenced sample was naive CD8+ T cells sorted from blood. These receptor sequences come from a man younger than 35 in good health.

This clone appeared once. The identical CDR3 is also encoded by other nucleotide sequences in the sample. This chain uses TRBV13 with TRBJ2-7, with D possibly being TRBD2 (6 bases). The CDR3 spans 15 residues. V lost 3 bases, J lost 0 bases, and 12 bases lay in between. Germline V gene data show CDR1 as PRHDT and CDR2 as FYEKMQ (reference sequence). The CDR3 protein is CASSLSGSSSYEQYF. The DNA for the CDR3 is TGTGCCAGCAGCTTGAGCGGGTCAAGCTCCTACGAGCAGTACTTC.

This chain uses TRBV27 with TRBJ2-7; maybe TRBD1 (6 bases). The CDR3 totals 16 residues. The germline V gene has CDR1 MNHEY and CDR2 SMNVEV (reference sequence). Trimming took off 4 bases at V and 2 bases at J, with 18 bases between the two ends. The CDR3 DNA is TGTGCCAGCAGTTCCCCCGGGACAAATCGGGCCTACGAGCAGTACTTC. It specifies CASSSPGTNRAYEQYF.

The rearrangement uses TRBV19 and TRBJ1-5, with D perhaps matching TRBD1 (5 bases). Germline V gives CDR1 LNHDA, CDR2 SQIVND (reference sequence). Trimming pared 5 bases from V and 7 bases from J, leaving 15 bases between. The CDR3 has 14 amino acids. The CDR3 DNA is TGTGCCAGTAGTGCTGCGGCGGGACGGCAGCCCCAGCATTTT. Encoded protein: CASSAAAGRQPQHF.

This clone was found once. CDR3 amino acids: CASSSDRVYEQYF. The CDR3 coding sequence is TGTGCCAGCAGCTCTGACAGGGTGTACGAGCAGTACTTC. The genes are TRBV5-6 and TRBJ2-7, with 7 bases that match TRBD1. Germline V CDR1 and CDR2: SGHDT, YYEEEE. The CDR3 consists of 13 residues. The V segment lost 3 bases and the J segment 4 bases; nucleotides outside the gene matches: 4.

The chain links TRBV5-1 to TRBJ1-2; D remains ambiguous. This CDR3 spans 15 amino acids. Trimming stripped 0 bases from V and 0 bases from J, with 9 bases between. Germline-derived CDR1 and CDR2 are SGHRS and YFSETQ. The CDR3 sequence: CASSLVAPANYGYTF. In DNA form, the CDR3 reads TGCGCCAGCAGCTTGGTGGCACCCGCTAACTATGGCTACACCTTC. Using reference TRBV5-1 and TRBJ1-2 for the parts outside the CDR3, the full variable domain is KAGVTQTPRYLIKTRGQQVTLSCSPISGHRSVSWYQQTPGQGLQFLFEYFSETQRNKGNFPGRFSGRQFSNSRSEMNVSTLELGDSALYLCASSLVAPANYGYTFGSGTRLTVV.

The V call is TRBV6-5, the J call TRBJ2-5; 10 nucleotides match TRBD1. V trimming: 6 bases; J trimming: 5 bases; junction bases outside the gene matches: 9. CDR3 length equals 15 residues. Germline CDR1 reads MNHEY; CDR2 reads SVGAGI. CDR3 nucleotides: TGTGCCAGCAGCTCGACAGGGGGCGCAAGGGAGACCCAGTACTTC. Its translation: CASSSTGGARETQYF.

This rearrangement joins TRBV28 to TRBJ1-6; D possibly corresponds to TRBD1 (5 bases). V lost 5 bases and J 8 bases, leaving 19 bases between the germline ends. The CDR3 totals 16 residues. Per germline, CDR1 MDHEN and CDR2 SYDVKM. The CDR3 spells CASSPPAGIGYSPLHF. The CDR3 DNA reads TGTGCCAGCAGTCCCCCGGCAGGGATAGGGTATTCACCCCTCCACTTT. Full variable domain (missing parts from reference TRBV28 and TRBJ1-6): DVKVTQSSRYLVKRTGEKVFLECVQDMDHENMFWYRQDPGLGLRLIYFSYDVKMKEKGDIPEGYSVSREKKERFSLILESASTNQTSMYLCASSPPAGIGYSPLHFGNGTRLTVT.

The gene calls are TRBV6-5 and TRBJ2-7; D possibly corresponds to TRBD1 (7 bases). V was cut by 6 bases and J by 3 bases, with 18 bases left in between. The CDR3 runs 15 residues. Germline CDR1 is MNHEY and CDR2 is SVGAGI. The DNA of the CDR3 is TGTGCCAGCAGGGTCACAGGGGAGGCTATCTACGAGCAGTACTTC. Its protein is CASRVTGEAIYEQYF.

This clone was observed a single time. The chain has TRBV14 and TRBJ2-7; 7 nucleotides align to TRBD2. V dropped 2 bases and J dropped 3; count of bases not matched to a gene: 1. CDR1 is SGHDN, CDR2 FVKESK, per germline. CDR3 length: 13 amino acids. The CDR3 bases are TGTGCCAGCAGCCAATGGGGGGGCTACGAGCAGTACTTC. Translated, it gives CASSQWGGYEQYF.

V usage is TRBV5-6 and J usage is TRBJ2-1, with TRBD2 matching 7 bases. This CDR3 has 16 residues. V trimming: 0 bases; J trimming: 5 bases; junction bases outside the gene matches: 8. Germline CDR1 SGHDT, CDR2 YYEEEE. In nucleotides, the CDR3 is TGTGCCAGCAGCTTGGCCGGGGAGGGGCGCGACAATGAGCAGTTCTTC. It encodes CASSLAGEGRDNEQFF.

The chain uses TRBV5-1 and TRBJ2-1; D not certain. This CDR3 is built from 14 residues. Germline CDR1 reads SGHRS; CDR2 reads YFSETQ. Trimming stripped 4 bases from V and 8 bases from J, with 16 bases between. The CDR3 DNA follows: TGCGCCAGCAGCCCCAGACTCTCCTCCGATGAGCAGTTCTTC. Encoded protein: CASSPRLSSDEQFF.

A remark on this clone: The same CDR3 also results from other DNA sequences found in this sample. The rearrangement links TRBV4-1 to TRBJ2-7; D is unclear. This CDR3 is built from 14 residues. Germline CDR1 reads MGHRA; CDR2 reads YSYEKL. The germline V and J ends were trimmed by 0 bases and 1 base, with 7 bases remaining between them. The CDR3 nucleotides are TGCGCCAGCAGCCAAGACACTTCTTCCTACGAGCAGTACTTC. Residues: CASSQDTSSYEQYF.

CDR3 protein: CASSGDRDRGPTYEQYF. CDR3 DNA: TGTGCCAGCAGTGGCGACCGGGACAGGGGTCCAACCTACGAGCAGTACTTC. V gene TRBV2 combines with J gene TRBJ2-7; TRBD1 matches 10 bases. V lost 4 bases, J lost 2 bases, and 11 bases stayed unmatched. Germline values: CDR1 SNHLY, CDR2 FYNNEI. The CDR3 is 17 amino acids.

In nucleotides, the CDR3 is TGTGCCAGCAGTTACTCGAGAGGGACTAATCAGCCCCAGCATTTT. As protein: CASSYSRGTNQPQHF. J is TRBJ1-5 and V is TRBV6-5, with a weak D call TRBD1 (5 bases). V gave up 0 bases and J gave up 4 bases, with 10 bases separating them. The germline V gene encodes CDR1 MNHEY and CDR2 SVGAGI. This CDR3 has 15 amino acids.

Worth noting for this clone: Other DNA sequences of this sample code for an identical CDR3. The chain is built from TRBV27 and TRBJ2-2, with 7 bases lining up with TRBD2. The CDR3 is made up of 15 amino acids. CDR1 is MNHEY, CDR2 SMNVEV, per germline (reference sequence). Germline trimming cut 3 bases from V and 0 bases from J; bases unmatched to any gene: 1. The CDR3 spells CASSFRGANTGELFF. CDR3 sequence (DNA): TGTGCCAGCAGTTTCCGGGGGGCGAACACCGGGGAGCTGTTTTTT.

The chain combines TRBV7-2 with TRBJ1-6, with D possibly being TRBD1 (6 bases). Germline CDR1 reads SGHTA; CDR2 reads FQGNSA. CDR3 length: 14 amino acids. The V end lost 8 bases, the J end lost 10 bases, and 18 bases lay between the germline ends. The CDR3 sequence: CASCGGATGSPLHF. DNA for the CDR3: TGTGCCAGCTGCGGGGGCGCGACTGGATCACCCCTCCACTTT.

The chain uses TRBV13 and TRBJ2-7; 12 bases fit TRBD2. The CDR3 loop spans 15 amino acids. The V gene end was trimmed by 5 bases and the J gene end by 6 bases; junction bases not matched to a gene: 8. The germline V gene has CDR1 PRHDT and CDR2 FYEKMQ (reference sequence). The CDR3 DNA follows: TGTGCCAGCAGCGAGCGACTAGCGGGAGAAGGCGAGCAGTACTTC. It encodes CASSERLAGEGEQYF. The complete variable domain, with remaining parts taken from reference TRBV13 and TRBJ2-7, reads AAGVIQSPRHLIKEKRETATLKCYPIPRHDTVYWYQQGPGQDPQFLISFYEKMQSDKGSIPDRFSAQQFSDYHSELNMSSLELGDSALYFCASSERLAGEGEQYFGPGTRLTVT.

The V and J genes are TRBV6-1 and TRBJ2-7, with 7 bases lining up with TRBD2. The germline V gene has CDR1 MNHNS and CDR2 SASEGT. The CDR3 loop spans 11 amino acids. CDR3 bases: TGTGGCCTGGGAGGGATCTACGAGCAGTACTTC. It specifies CGLGGIYEQYF.

A note on this clone: Other DNA sequences in this specimen translate into the identical CDR3. The V and J genes are TRBV11-2 and TRBJ2-7, with D maybe TRBD2 (5 bases). V shed 5 bases and J shed 3 bases, with 8 bases lying between them. The CDR3 has 12 residues. The germline V gene has CDR1 SGHAT and CDR2 FQNNGV. The CDR3 is CASSPGLYEQYF. The CDR3 DNA sequence: TGTGCCAGCAGCCCAGGACTCTACGAGCAGTACTTC.

CDR3 bases: TGTGCCAGCAGCTACGGACAGGGGGCGAATCGGGCCTTCAATCAGCCCCAGCATTTT. Translation gives CASSYGQGANRAFNQPQHF. The J gene is TRBJ1-5, the V gene TRBV7-3; TRBD1 aligns across 11 bases. V trimming: 4 bases; J trimming: 3 bases; junction bases outside the gene matches: 14. The CDR3 length is 19 residues. The germline gives CDR1 SGHTA, CDR2 FQGTGA.

This rearrangement joins TRBV27 to TRBJ1-1; D is unresolved. The CDR3 length is 13 residues. The V and J ends lost 3 bases and 4 bases respectively, with 9 bases between them. Germline loops: CDR1 MNHEY, CDR2 SMNVEV (reference sequence). The CDR3 protein is CASSLGYGTEAFF. CDR3 sequence (DNA): TGTGCCAGCAGTTTGGGTTACGGCACTGAAGCTTTCTTT.

The V call is TRBV4-1, the J call TRBJ2-7; 9 bases match TRBD1. J was trimmed by 2 bases and V by 2 bases; bases with no gene match: 4. This CDR3 has 15 amino acids. CDR1 and CDR2 from the germline V gene are MGHRA and YSYEKL. The CDR3 loop reads CASSQWGQGAYEQYF. The CDR3 DNA follows: TGCGCCAGCAGCCAATGGGGACAGGGTGCCTACGAGCAGTACTTC.

The chain has TRBV7-9 and TRBJ1-2; D unresolved. This CDR3 spans 12 amino acids. With 1 base removed from V and 5 bases from J, the gap between germline ends came to 5 bases. The germline gives CDR1 SEHNR, CDR2 FQNEAQ (reference sequence). The CDR3 loop reads CASSLEKYGYTF. The CDR3 DNA reads TGTGCCAGCAGCTTAGAGAAGTATGGCTACACCTTC.

Notes on this clone: This sample includes further DNA sequences coding for the same CDR3. The chain recombines TRBV6-1 with TRBJ2-7; D uncertain. Per germline, CDR1 MNHNS and CDR2 SASEGT. The CDR3 is 12 amino acids. Between the trimmed V and J ends, which lost 4 bases and 0 bases, there was a span of 4 bases. The CDR3 region is CASSVDSYEQYF. Written as DNA, the CDR3 is TGTGCCAGCAGTGTTGACTCCTACGAGCAGTACTTC.

This chain uses TRBV9 with TRBJ2-7; 7 bases are shared with TRBD1. The V gene's germline CDR1 is SGDLS and CDR2 YYNGEE. The V segment lost 4 bases and the J segment 5 bases; nucleotides outside the gene matches: 6. This CDR3 contains 13 residues. CDR3: CASSLVTGNEQYF. Here the CDR3 DNA reads TGTGCCAGCAGCCTCGTGACAGGGAACGAGCAGTACTTC.

The V call is TRBV6-4, the J call TRBJ2-7; 7 nucleotides match TRBD2. Trimming removed 4 bases from V and 5 bases from J; junction bases left unmatched: 11. Germline-derived CDR1 and CDR2 are MRHNA and SNTAGT. CDR3 length: 15 amino acids. CDR3 nucleotides: TGTGCCAGCAGTGCCATGCCCGGGGGGATCCACGAGCAGTACTTC. Encoded protein: CASSAMPGGIHEQYF.

In its sample, this clone was seen a few times. This chain joins TRBV5-1 and TRBJ1-2, with 8 nucleotides matching TRBD1. Germline V lookup: CDR1 SGHRS, CDR2 YFSETQ. The CDR3 spans 14 residues. The junction had 6 bases not matched to a gene; V was cut back by 4 bases and J by 4 bases. The CDR3 region is CASSNPGGAYGYTF. DNA of the CDR3: TGCGCCAGCAGCAACCCAGGGGGCGCCTATGGCTACACCTTC. Together with reference TRBV5-1 and TRBJ1-2, the CDR3 gives the full variable domain: KAGVTQTPRYLIKTRGQQVTLSCSPISGHRSVSWYQQTPGQGLQFLFEYFSETQRNKGNFPGRFSGRQFSNSRSEMNVSTLELGDSALYLCASSNPGGAYGYTFGSGTRLTVV.

This clone was recorded a few times. Other DNA sequences in the sample encode the same CDR3. This chain's CDR3 is CASSLGGSYNEQFF. The CDR3 coding sequence is TGTGCCAGCAGCTTGGGGGGCTCCTACAATGAGCAGTTCTTC. The chain has TRBV7-9 and TRBJ2-1, with D possibly TRBD2 on 6 matching bases. V lost 3 bases, J lost 0 bases, and 6 bases lay in between. The CDR3 totals 14 residues. The germline CDR1 and CDR2 sequences are SEHNR and FQNEAQ (reference sequence).